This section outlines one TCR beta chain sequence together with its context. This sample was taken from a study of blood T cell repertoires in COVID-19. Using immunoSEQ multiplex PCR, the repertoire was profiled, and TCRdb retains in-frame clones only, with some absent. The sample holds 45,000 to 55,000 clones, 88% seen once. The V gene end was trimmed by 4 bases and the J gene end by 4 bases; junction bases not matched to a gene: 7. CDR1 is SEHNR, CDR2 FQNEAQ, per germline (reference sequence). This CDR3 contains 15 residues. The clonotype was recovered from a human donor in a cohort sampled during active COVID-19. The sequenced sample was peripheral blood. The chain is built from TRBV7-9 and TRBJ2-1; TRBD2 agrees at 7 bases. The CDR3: CASSSGGAWYNEQFF. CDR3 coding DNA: TGTGCCAGCAGCTCGGGGGGAGCTTGGTACAATGAGCAGTTCTTC.